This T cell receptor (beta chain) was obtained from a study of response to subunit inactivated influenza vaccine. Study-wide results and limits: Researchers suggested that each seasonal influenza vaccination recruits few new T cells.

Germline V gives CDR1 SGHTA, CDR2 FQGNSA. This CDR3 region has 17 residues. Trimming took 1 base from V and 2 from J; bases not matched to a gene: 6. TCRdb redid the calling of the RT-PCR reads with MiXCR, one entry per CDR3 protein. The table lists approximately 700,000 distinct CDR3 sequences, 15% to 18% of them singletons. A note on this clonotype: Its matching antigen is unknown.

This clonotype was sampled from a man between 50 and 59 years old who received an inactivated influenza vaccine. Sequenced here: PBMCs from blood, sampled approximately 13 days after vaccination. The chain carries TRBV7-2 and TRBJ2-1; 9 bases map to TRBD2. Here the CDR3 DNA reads TGTGCCAGCAGCTTAGTAGGCGCTAGCGGGACCTACAATGAGCAGTTCTTC. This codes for CASSLVGASGTYNEQFF.